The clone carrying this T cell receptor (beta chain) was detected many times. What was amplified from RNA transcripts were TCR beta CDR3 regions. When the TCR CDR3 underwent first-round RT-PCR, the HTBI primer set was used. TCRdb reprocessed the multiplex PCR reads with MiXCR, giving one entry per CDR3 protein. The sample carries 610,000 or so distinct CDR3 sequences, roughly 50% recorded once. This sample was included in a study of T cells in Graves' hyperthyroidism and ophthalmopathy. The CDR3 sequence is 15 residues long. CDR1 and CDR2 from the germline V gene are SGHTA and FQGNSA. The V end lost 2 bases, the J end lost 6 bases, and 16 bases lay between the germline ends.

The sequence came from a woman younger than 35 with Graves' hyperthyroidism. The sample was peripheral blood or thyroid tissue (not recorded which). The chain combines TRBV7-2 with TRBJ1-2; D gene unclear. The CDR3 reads CASSLSPVLLDGYTF. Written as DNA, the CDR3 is TGTGCCAGCAGCTTATCGCCAGTTTTGTTGGATGGCTACACCTTC.